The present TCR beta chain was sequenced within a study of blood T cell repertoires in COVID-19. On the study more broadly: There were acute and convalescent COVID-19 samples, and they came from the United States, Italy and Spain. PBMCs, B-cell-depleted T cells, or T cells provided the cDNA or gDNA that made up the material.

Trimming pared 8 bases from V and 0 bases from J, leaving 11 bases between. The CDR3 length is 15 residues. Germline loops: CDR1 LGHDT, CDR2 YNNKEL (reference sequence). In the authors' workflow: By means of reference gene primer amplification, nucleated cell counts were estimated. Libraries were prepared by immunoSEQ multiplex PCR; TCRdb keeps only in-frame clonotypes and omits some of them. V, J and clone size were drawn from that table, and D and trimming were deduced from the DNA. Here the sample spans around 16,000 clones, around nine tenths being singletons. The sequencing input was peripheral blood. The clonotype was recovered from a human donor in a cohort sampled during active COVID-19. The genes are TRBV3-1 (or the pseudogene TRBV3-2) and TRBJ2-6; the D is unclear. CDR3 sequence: CASGHRLSGANVLTF. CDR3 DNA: TGTGCCAGCGGGCATAGGCTCTCTGGGGCCAACGTCCTGACTTTC.